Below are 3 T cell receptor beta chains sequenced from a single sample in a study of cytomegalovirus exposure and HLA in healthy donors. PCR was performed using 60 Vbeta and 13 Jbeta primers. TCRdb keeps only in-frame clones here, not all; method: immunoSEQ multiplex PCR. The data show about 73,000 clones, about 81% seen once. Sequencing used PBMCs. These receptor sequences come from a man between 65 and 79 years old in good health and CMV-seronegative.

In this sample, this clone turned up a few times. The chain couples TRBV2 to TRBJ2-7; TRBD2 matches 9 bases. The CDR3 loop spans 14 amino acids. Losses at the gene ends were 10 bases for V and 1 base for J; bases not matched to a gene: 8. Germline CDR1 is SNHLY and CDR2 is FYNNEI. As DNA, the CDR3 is TGTGCCACTGTAATAGCGGGGGATTCCTACGAGCAGTACTTC. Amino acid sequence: CATVIAGDSYEQYF.

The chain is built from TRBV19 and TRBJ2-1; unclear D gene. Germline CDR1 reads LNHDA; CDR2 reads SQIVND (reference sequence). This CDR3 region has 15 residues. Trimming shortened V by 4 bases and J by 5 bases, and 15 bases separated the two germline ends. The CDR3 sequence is CASSKRSIGDNEQFF. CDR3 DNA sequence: TGTGCCAGTAGTAAGAGGAGTATCGGAGACAATGAGCAGTTCTTC.

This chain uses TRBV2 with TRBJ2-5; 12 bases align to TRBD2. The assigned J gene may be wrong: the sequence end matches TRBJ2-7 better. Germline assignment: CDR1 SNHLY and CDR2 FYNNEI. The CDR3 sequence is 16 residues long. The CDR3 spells CASSEWLAGGTYEQYF. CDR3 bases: TGTGCCAGCAGTGAATGGCTAGCGGGAGGGACCTACGAGCAGTACTTC.